Sequencing of this TCR beta chain was carried out in a study of radiotherapy plus CTLA-4 blockade in lung cancer. Repertoires were generated with immunoSEQ multiplex PCR, while TCRdb's copy carries only in-frame clones and drops some. The sample yields about 80,000 clones, around 87% seen once. Lung cancer patients with chemo-refractory metastatic non-small-cell disease were given focal radiation plus CTLA-4 blockade with ipilimumab. The germline gives CDR1 SGHTA, CDR2 FQGTGA. Trimming stripped 5 bases from V and 4 bases from J, with 14 bases between. This CDR3 contains 14 residues. This receptor was obtained from a human donor with non-small cell lung cancer who had stable disease on radiotherapy plus ipilimumab. Sample: peripheral blood, taken from a patient treated with radiotherapy plus ipilimumab. The chain is built from TRBV7-3 and TRBJ2-5; TRBD1 is a possible D gene (7 bases). CDR3 region: CASSAGTAGETQYF. CDR3 coding DNA: TGTGCCAGCAGCGCCGGGACAGCGGGAGAGACCCAGTACTTC.